This TCR beta chain was captured by sequencing in a study of T-cell memory formation after mild COVID-19. V lost 8 bases and J lost 3, with 19 bases in between. Per germline, CDR1 MNHEY and CDR2 SVGAGI. CDR3 length: 15 residues. A single record per CDR3 protein comes from TCRdb applying MiXCR to the 5' RACE reads. The sample lists hundreds of thousands of distinct CDR3 sequences, 20% to 25% occurring once. The sample comprised PBMCs or a T cell subset sorted from them (not recorded which). This clonotype was obtained from an adult woman who had mild COVID-19 (a few samples of this study predate the infection). Cell type and time point are not known. The V gene is TRBV6-5, the J gene TRBJ1-1; D is ambiguous. The CDR3 here is CASSRRRRLDTEAFF. The CDR3, as DNA: TGTGCCAGCTCCCGACGAAGGAGATTAGACACTGAAGCTTTCTTT.